The clone carrying this TCR beta chain turned up a few times. What it binds is not known. These data belong to a study of Graves' ophthalmopathy and Graves' hyperthyroidism. Whole-study context: The collection of peripheral blood took place at initial diagnosis, before any treatment. Study observations and caveats: The model flagged ophthalmopathy progression at roughly 70% sensitivity and under 75% specificity.

RNA transcripts were the source from which TCR beta CDR3 regions were amplified. First-round RT-PCR used HTBI primers; second-round multiplex PCR followed. TCRdb ran MiXCR on the multiplex PCR reads and lists one entry per CDR3 protein. The table shows hundreds of thousands of distinct CDR3 sequences, with around 50% occurring only once. Sampling more than 9 ml of fresh peripheral blood provided the PBMCs. Germline CDR1 is DFQATT and CDR2 is SNEGSKA (reference sequence). The CDR3 length is 16 residues. V was pared by 1 base and J by 0 bases, with 4 bases of the junction left unmatched. This chain joins TRBV20-1 and TRBJ2-7, with 12 positions matching TRBD2. The TCR was taken from an adult man with Graves' ophthalmopathy. The sample consisted of peripheral blood. The CDR3 sequence is CSARGGGLAGSYEQYF. CDR3 sequence (DNA): TGCAGTGCTAGAGGGGGGGGACTAGCGGGCTCCTACGAGCAGTACTTC.